Shown below are 18 T cell receptor beta chains from a single sample sequenced in a study of blood T cells in healthy people across ages. A J-beta primer mix and a sample-barcoded 5' primer were used in a second PCR of about 7 to 12 cycles. TCRdb re-derived calls from the 5' RACE reads in MiXCR, one entry per CDR3 protein. Of about 640,000 distinct CDR3 sequences in the sample, roughly 43% were seen once. The sample taken for sequencing was blood. The receptors come from a man older than 75 in good health.

This chain connects TRBV5-1 to TRBJ2-3, with 8 positions matching TRBD1. The germline V gene has CDR1 SGHRS and CDR2 YFSETQ. The V segment lost 4 bases and the J segment 0 bases; nucleotides outside the gene matches: 13. The CDR3 contains 18 residues. CDR3 region: CASSLAGGAGVSTDTQYF. In DNA form, the CDR3 reads TGCGCCAGCAGCCTAGCAGGGGGCGCAGGGGTCAGCACAGATACGCAGTATTTT. The complete variable domain, with remaining parts taken from reference TRBV5-1 and TRBJ2-3, reads KAGVTQTPRYLIKTRGQQVTLSCSPISGHRSVSWYQQTPGQGLQFLFEYFSETQRNKGNFPGRFSGRQFSNSRSEMNVSTLELGDSALYLCASSLAGGAGVSTDTQYFGPGTRLTVL.

This chain uses TRBV14 with TRBJ2-7; a weak D match, TRBD1 (6 bases). The CDR3 length is 15 residues. Trimming left V 0 bases short and J 1 base short, with 10 bases between. Germline loops: CDR1 SGHDN, CDR2 FVKESK. The CDR3 region is CASSQDRGSSYEQYF. CDR3 DNA sequence: TGTGCCAGCAGCCAAGACAGGGGATCATCCTACGAGCAGTACTTC.

This clonotype appeared once. V and J are TRBV7-2 and TRBJ2-3, with 15 bases matching TRBD2. V shed 6 bases, J shed 2 bases, and the junction held 6 bases outside the gene matches. From germline, CDR1 is SGHTA and CDR2 FQGNSA. This CDR3 spans 17 amino acids. The DNA of the CDR3 is TGTGCCAGCAGGCCGGGACTAGCGGGGGGCTTCACAGATACGCAGTATTTT. Translated: CASRPGLAGGFTDTQYF.

Notes on this clonotype: At one of its ends the junction is not consistent with the germline gene, which may arise from a read error. The V call is TRBV10-3, the J call TRBJ2-1; no firm D call. Germline lookup yields CDR1 ENHRY and CDR2 SYGVKD. The CDR3 covers 14 residues. DNA for the CDR3: TGTGCCATCAATCCAGGTTTGATTGGCAATGAGCCGTTCTTC. It encodes CAINPGLIGNEPFF.

The rearrangement uses TRBV20-1 and TRBJ2-3, with D maybe TRBD2 (5 bases). The CDR3 extends over 14 amino acids. V was cut by 1 base and J by 4 bases, with 12 bases left in between. CDR1 is DFQATT and CDR2 is SNEGSKA in the germline V gene (reference sequence). The DNA for the CDR3 is TGCAGTGCTAGAGTGAGGGATGCGGCAGATACGCAGTATTTT. Translation: CSARVRDAADTQYF.

The chain has TRBV9 and TRBJ2-1; D may be TRBD2 (7 bases). From germline, CDR1 is SGDLS and CDR2 YYNGEE. Deletions cut 0 bases from V and 13 bases from J, with 23 bases between. The CDR3 is 16 residues long. This CDR3 reads CASSVGRGGGQETQFF. CDR3 bases: TGTGCCAGCAGCGTAGGCCGTGGGGGGGGCCAAGAGACCCAGTTCTTC.

V and J are TRBV20-1 and TRBJ1-5, with TRBD1 matching 7 bases. Trimming took 7 bases from V and 8 from J; bases not matched to a gene: 11. CDR3 length: 13 residues. Germline V gene lookup returns CDR1 DFQATT and CDR2 SNEGSKA (reference sequence). This chain's CDR3 is CSVTPQGREPQHF. CDR3 bases: TGCAGTGTTACACCACAGGGGAGAGAGCCCCAGCATTTT.

This clonotype turned up a few times. The chain carries TRBV5-1 and TRBJ2-7, with a tentative D call TRBD2 (5 bases). CDR1 is SGHRS and CDR2 is YFSETQ in the germline V gene. The CDR3 sequence is 14 residues long. Trimming took 4 bases from V and 4 from J, leaving 15 bases between them. For the CDR3, the DNA is TGCGCCAGCAGCATCGCGGGTAGACATTACGAGCAGTACTTC. Translation: CASSIAGRHYEQYF. Based on the CDR3 plus reference TRBV5-1 and TRBJ2-7, the full variable domain is KAGVTQTPRYLIKTRGQQVTLSCSPISGHRSVSWYQQTPGQGLQFLFEYFSETQRNKGNFPGRFSGRQFSNSRSEMNVSTLELGDSALYLCASSIAGRHYEQYFGPGTRLTVT.

This clonotype showed up just a few times. The J gene is TRBJ1-2, the V gene TRBV27, with D maybe TRBD1 (6 bases). V was cut by 6 bases and J by 8 bases, with 22 bases left in between. The germline CDR1 and CDR2 sequences are MNHEY and SMNVEV (reference sequence). The CDR3 runs 15 residues. This chain's CDR3 is CASSKGVQGFLGYTF. Here the CDR3 DNA reads TGTGCCAGCAGCAAGGGCGTACAGGGCTTCCTGGGCTACACCTTC.

This clonotype was recorded at least ten times. V and J are TRBV20-1 and TRBJ2-5; 8 bases are a match to TRBD2. CDR1 is DFQATT, CDR2 SNEGSKA, per germline (reference sequence). J was trimmed by 6 bases and V by 4 bases; bases with no gene match: 10. This CDR3 comprises 14 residues. CDR3 DNA: TGCAGTGCTACCCCAAGCGGGAGTGGTCAGACCCAGTACTTC. Translated: CSATPSGSGQTQYF.

The genes are TRBV18 and TRBJ2-3; D possibly corresponds to TRBD1 (6 bases). Between the trimmed V and J ends, which lost 4 bases and 2 bases, there was a span of 19 bases. The CDR3 is 17 amino acids. From germline, CDR1 is KGHSH and CDR2 LQKENI. CDR3 amino acids: CASSLTPTGSATDTQYF. The CDR3, as DNA: TGTGCCAGCTCACTAACCCCTACAGGGAGCGCCACAGATACGCAGTATTTT.

The V call is TRBV5-4, the J call TRBJ2-5; D might be TRBD2 (6 bases). Trimming took off 3 bases at V and 11 bases at J, with 17 bases between the two ends. The CDR3 sequence is 13 residues long. Germline-derived CDR1 and CDR2 are SGHNT and YYREEE (reference sequence). The CDR3 nucleotides are TGTGCCAGCAGCTGGGAGGCATCTACGGAGCAGTACTTC. This gives the protein CASSWEASTEQYF.

The rearrangement joins TRBV12-3 or TRBV12-4 to TRBJ2-3; D remains unclear. Trimming stripped 6 bases from V and 2 bases from J, with 12 bases between. The CDR3 is 14 residues long. The CDR3 region is CASSPGSNTDTQYF. In DNA, the CDR3 is TGTGCCAGCAGCCCCGGGTCTAACACAGATACGCAGTATTTT.

On this clonotype itself: A much larger clone differs from this one at a single base, so this may be a read error. The J gene is TRBJ1-2, the V gene TRBV20-1, with D hard to call. Germline values: CDR1 DFQATT, CDR2 SNEGSKA (reference sequence). CDR3 size: 16 residues. The CDR3 nucleotides are TGCAGTGCTAGAGCCCTGTCGCAGTCGAATAACTATGGCTGCACCTTC. Translated: CSARALSQSNNYGCTF.

The chain uses TRBV21-1 and TRBJ2-2. TRBV21-1 is recorded as a pseudogene. CDR3 length: 16 residues. CDR3 loop: CASNQPDDTNTGELFF. CDR3 bases: TGTGCCAGCAACCAACCCGACGATACGAACACCGGGGAGCTGTTTTTT.

A remark on this clonotype: A clone one base away is much larger, so this may be a read error. The chain couples TRBV10-3 to TRBJ2-5; D is perhaps TRBD1 (5 bases). Near its end, the DNA agrees better with TRBJ2-7, so the J call may be wrong. Germline CDR1 reads ENHRY; CDR2 reads SYGVKD. This CDR3 is 12 amino acids long. The chain's CDR3 is CAISEQAYEQYF. As DNA, the CDR3 is TGTGCCATCAGTGAACAGGCCTACGAGCAGTACTTC.

The chain employs TRBV20-1 and TRBJ2-5, with 9 nucleotides matching TRBD2. Germline V gene lookup returns CDR1 DFQATT and CDR2 SNEGSKA (reference sequence). The CDR3 loop spans 14 amino acids. Trimming removed 0 bases from V and 9 bases from J; junction bases left unmatched: 8. CDR3: CSARDGPSGVPQYF. The CDR3 nucleotides read TGCAGTGCTAGAGATGGGCCTAGCGGGGTGCCCCAGTACTTC.

This clonotype was counted between two and nine times. This chain links TRBV6-2 or TRBV6-3 with TRBJ2-1, with D hard to call. Germline-derived CDR1 and CDR2 are MNHEY and SVGEGT. The CDR3 runs to 12 residues. The V end lost 8 bases, the J end lost 4 bases, and 9 bases lay between the germline ends. The CDR3 DNA sequence: TGTGCCAGCCTGGGCCAATACAATGAGCAGTTCTTC. Its protein product is CASLGQYNEQFF.